This T cell receptor beta chain was sequenced for a study of blood T cells in healthy people across ages. Study observations and caveats: Strong correlation existed between TCR beta diversity and naive T cell percentage.

The CDR3 is 12 amino acids. The germline V and J ends were trimmed by 1 base and 9 bases, with 10 bases remaining between them. Per the germline V gene, CDR1 is SGHDN and CDR2 is FVKESK. Donors each provided 8 to 10 milliliters of peripheral blood. Total RNA was isolated from each sample in quantities of at least 6 micrograms. Together with a sample-barcoded 5' primer, a J-beta primer mix was included in a second PCR lasting about 7 to 11 cycles. TCRdb itself ran the 5' RACE reads through MiXCR, one entry per CDR3 protein. The table records approximately 1,000,000 distinct CDR3 sequences, 35% to 55% of them present only once. In the case of this clonotype: The antigen remains undetermined.

The receptor was derived from an older woman in good health. The chain joins TRBV14 to TRBJ2-7; D uncertain. Specimen: blood. CDR3 nucleotides: TGTGCCAGCAGCCAAGTACACACTCTGCAGTACTTC. It specifies CASSQVHTLQYF.